Below are 20 T cell receptor beta chains sequenced from a single sample in a study of CD8 T cells in ankylosing spondylitis. Whole-study results and caveats: Under 10 highly homologous variants formed a TCR beta motif that appeared characteristic of ankylosing spondylitis blood.

Their antigen targets remain unknown. In TCRdb, the 5' RACE reads were re-called with MiXCR into one record per CDR3 protein. This repertoire shows over 450,000 distinct CDR3 sequences, about 12% found once; its top ten account for almost 7%. Sequences were obtained from blood, either unsorted or a sorted T cell fraction (not recorded which). These receptors originate from a male donor with ankylosing spondylitis.

The rearrangement links TRBV28 to TRBJ2-1, with 15 positions matching TRBD2. V shed 3 bases and J 12 bases; nucleotides not matched to a gene: 6. This CDR3 contains 15 residues. The V gene's germline CDR1 is MDHEN and CDR2 SYDVKM. The CDR3, as DNA: TGTGCCAGCAGTTTCACCGGGACTAGCGGGAGGAGGCAGTTCTTC. Its translation: CASSFTGTSGRRQFF.

This clonotype was recorded many times. CDR3 in amino acids: CASSQTGANSYEQYF. CDR3 DNA: TGCGCCAGCAGCCAGACAGGGGCTAACTCCTACGAGCAGTACTTC. V and J are TRBV5-1 and TRBJ2-7, with 8 nucleotides matching TRBD1. The CDR3 is 15 amino acids. Trimming removed 4 bases from V and 0 bases from J; junction bases left unmatched: 6. Germline loops: CDR1 SGHRS, CDR2 YFSETQ.

In nucleotides, the CDR3 is TGCGCCAGCAGCTTGGATGCGACTATCCCCTACAATGAGCAGTTCTTC. Its translation: CASSLDATIPYNEQFF. The gene calls are TRBV5-1 and TRBJ2-1, with a possible D match to TRBD2 (5 bases). Trimming took off 0 bases at V and 2 bases at J, with 12 bases between the two ends. Germline lookup yields CDR1 SGHRS and CDR2 YFSETQ. The CDR3 is 16 amino acids.

This chain connects TRBV11-2 to TRBJ2-2; TRBD2 agrees at 7 bases. Germline V gene data show CDR1 as SGHAT and CDR2 as FQNNGV. Trimming cost V 7 bases and J 5 bases; bases outside gene matches: 10. The CDR3 consists of 15 residues. The CDR3 nucleotides read TGTGCCAGCACCCGACGGGGGGTGGAGACCGGGGAGCTGTTTTTT. It is translated as CASTRRGVETGELFF.

V and J are TRBV18 and TRBJ1-5; 7 nucleotides agree with TRBD1. Germline V CDR1 and CDR2: KGHSH, LQKENI. This CDR3 contains 14 residues. The V segment lost 6 bases and the J segment 4 bases; nucleotides outside the gene matches: 6. CDR3 loop: CASSQGQENQPQHF. DNA for the CDR3: TGTGCCAGCTCCCAAGGACAGGAAAATCAGCCCCAGCATTTT.

The CDR3 DNA follows: TGTGCCAGCAGTGAAATCTACGATATGGCGGGAGGGGGTACTGAAGCTTTCTTT. Translated: CASSEIYDMAGGGTEAFF. The chain uses TRBV6-1 and TRBJ1-1; D may be TRBD1 (6 bases). With 2 bases removed from V and 5 bases from J, the gap between germline ends came to 24 bases. CDR1 is MNHNS, CDR2 SASEGT, per germline. The CDR3 covers 18 residues.

This clonotype turned up a few times. The chain has TRBV7-8 and TRBJ1-1, with TRBD1 matching 7 bases. The junction had 5 bases not matched to a gene; V was cut back by 4 bases and J by 0 bases. Germline V gene lookup returns CDR1 SGHVS and CDR2 FQNEAQ. The CDR3 is made up of 15 amino acids. CDR3 bases: TGTGCCAGCAGCTGGGGACAGACCATGAACACTGAAGCTTTCTTT. Translation: CASSWGQTMNTEAFF.

This clonotype was detected only a few times. The chain joins TRBV10-3 to TRBJ1-6, with D tentatively TRBD1 (6 bases). With 3 bases removed from V and 2 bases from J, the gap between germline ends came to 14 bases. Germline loops: CDR1 ENHRY, CDR2 SYGVKD. The CDR3 is 17 residues long. CDR3 sequence reads: CAISDFGTTTYNSPLHF. The CDR3 region has the DNA TGTGCCATCAGTGACTTCGGGACAACTACCTATAATTCACCCCTCCACTTT.

The chain joins TRBV18 to TRBJ2-1; D gene uncertain. Between the trimmed V and J ends, which lost 5 bases and 8 bases, there was a span of 7 bases. There are 11 residues in the CDR3. In germline, CDR1 is KGHSH, CDR2 LQKENI. CDR3 sequence reads: CASSNNDEQFF. CDR3 coding DNA: TGTGCCAGCTCAAATAACGATGAGCAGTTCTTC.

This chain links TRBV27 with TRBJ2-7; 9 bases fit TRBD2. The CDR3 is 13 residues long. From germline, CDR1 is MNHEY and CDR2 SMNVEV (reference sequence). V was clipped by 7 bases and J by 5 bases; unmatched bases: 6. The CDR3 DNA reads TGTGCCAGCAAATCTAGCGGGATCGACGAGCAGTACTTC. Translation: CASKSSGIDEQYF.

The table lists this clonotype with a few counts. The genes are TRBV10-2 and TRBJ2-4, with a possible D match to TRBD1 (6 bases). The V gene lost 10 bases and the J gene lost 4 bases, with 17 bases spanning the gap. CDR3 length: 14 amino acids. Germline V gene sequence: CDR1 WSHSY, CDR2 SAAADI. The CDR3 DNA reads as TGCGCCACCCGCTCGGCCAGGGGAAAAAACATTCAGTACTTC. This translates into CATRSARGKNIQYF.

This clonotype has more than one count but fewer than ten. The chain carries TRBV7-2 and TRBJ1-1; TRBD1 matches at 7 bases. CDR3 length: 14 amino acids. J was trimmed by 0 bases and V by 3 bases; bases with no gene match: 1. Germline V lookup: CDR1 SGHTA, CDR2 FQGNSA. The CDR3 sequence: CASSFGQVNTEAFF. The CDR3 DNA is TGTGCCAGCAGCTTTGGACAGGTGAACACTGAAGCTTTCTTT.

The V gene is TRBV7-2, the J gene TRBJ2-7, with a weak D call TRBD1 (6 bases). Trimming took 1 base from V and 12 from J, leaving 16 bases between them. Germline V CDR1 and CDR2: SGHTA, FQGNSA. CDR3 length: 13 residues. The CDR3 DNA sequence: TGTGCCAGCAGCTTAGACGACAGGACCCCGCTGTACGTC. It encodes CASSLDDRTPLYV.

This clonotype was recorded many times. The rearrangement uses TRBV2 and TRBJ2-2, with a possible D match to TRBD1 (7 bases). There are 15 residues in the CDR3. V gave up 8 bases and J gave up 6 bases, with 19 bases separating them. Germline CDR1 and CDR2: SNHLY and FYNNEI. The CDR3 loop reads CASGVVSRGAGELFF. As DNA, the CDR3 is TGTGCCAGCGGAGTCGTGAGCAGGGGGGCCGGGGAGCTGTTTTTT.

Note on this clonotype: Likely a read error: the CDR3 ends without its conserved phenylalanine or tryptophan. The chain has TRBV7-2 and TRBJ2-2; TRBD1 might be the D (6 bases). Germline V CDR1 and CDR2: SGHTA, FQGNSA. V lost 1 base and J 8 bases, leaving 17 bases between the germline ends. This CDR3 spans 16 amino acids. CDR3 in DNA: TGTGCCAGCAGCTTAGGCGGGTCAGGGGAGTTGGGGGAGCTGTTTTCT. This sequence encodes CASSLGGSGELGELFS.

The V and J genes are TRBV5-1 and TRBJ2-2, with D perhaps matching TRBD1 or TRBD2 (5 bases each). Trimming removed 4 bases at V and 6 bases at J, with 19 bases between. Per the germline V gene, CDR1 is SGHRS and CDR2 is YFSETQ. CDR3 length: 16 residues. CDR3 bases: TGCGCCAGCAGCAACCAGAGGGGAGCTGGTGCCGGGGAGCTGTTTTTT. It yields the protein CASSNQRGAGAGELFF. The whole variable domain, filled in from reference TRBV5-1 and TRBJ2-2, reads KAGVTQTPRYLIKTRGQQVTLSCSPISGHRSVSWYQQTPGQGLQFLFEYFSETQRNKGNFPGRFSGRQFSNSRSEMNVSTLELGDSALYLCASSNQRGAGAGELFFGEGSRLTVL.

The rearrangement uses TRBV4-1 and TRBJ1-4; D gene unclear. From germline, CDR1 is MGHRA and CDR2 YSYEKL. The germline V and J ends were trimmed by 1 base and 1 base, with 13 bases remaining between them. This CDR3 has 17 amino acids. The CDR3 protein is CASSQVGWGLTNEKLFF. The DNA of the CDR3 is TGCGCCAGCAGCCAAGTTGGCTGGGGATTAACTAATGAAAAACTGTTTTTT.

This sequence joins TRBV5-1 and TRBJ2-7; the D call may be TRBD1 or TRBD2 (5 bases each). The CDR3 has 14 residues. Germline V CDR1 and CDR2: SGHRS, YFSETQ. V dropped 0 bases and J dropped 4 bases, with 11 bases sitting between them. The CDR3 DNA is TGCGCCAGCAGCTTGGGGGGAGACAGTTACGAGCAGTACTTC. It codes for CASSLGGDSYEQYF. Full variable domain (remainder filled in from reference TRBV5-1 and TRBJ2-7): KAGVTQTPRYLIKTRGQQVTLSCSPISGHRSVSWYQQTPGQGLQFLFEYFSETQRNKGNFPGRFSGRQFSNSRSEMNVSTLELGDSALYLCASSLGGDSYEQYFGPGTRLTVT.

This clonotype was detected a few times. V and J are TRBV6-1 and TRBJ1-4, with TRBD1 matching over 10 bases. Germline V lookup: CDR1 MNHNS, CDR2 SASEGT. With V trimmed by 11 bases and J by 5 bases, 5 bases remained unmatched. The CDR3 spans 13 residues. CDR3 loop: CASRDRGNEKLFF. The CDR3 DNA reads as TGTGCCTCGAGGGACAGGGGCAATGAAAAACTGTTTTTT.

CDR3 region: CASSQVRHYGYTF. CDR3 nucleotides: TGTGCCAGCAGCCAAGTACGGCACTATGGCTACACCTTC. The rearrangement uses TRBV3-1 and TRBJ1-2; D uncertain. The CDR3 is 13 amino acids. CDR1 and CDR2 from the germline V gene are LGHDT and YNNKEL (reference sequence). Trimming stripped 1 base from V and 3 bases from J, with 6 bases between.